The TCR beta chain under discussion was sequenced for a study of CD8+CD57+ T cells in acquired aplastic anemia. Study overall: DNA recovered from sorted CD4+ and CD8+ cells had a mean of approximately 3.2 ug.

The CDR3 runs 16 residues. CDR1 MNHEY and CDR2 SMNVEV come from the germline V gene (reference sequence). After removal of 5 bases from V and 0 bases from J, the junction contained 8 bases not matched to a gene. Only a few counts were recorded for this clonotype. Patients who underwent sequencing had shown CD8+CD57+ cell expansion by flow cytometry. TCR beta VDJ combinations and CDR3 sequences were profiled from genomic DNA. TCRdb analysed the reads with MiXCR anew, one entry per CDR3 protein. Of some 170,000 distinct CDR3 sequences listed, roughly 48% were seen once; the top ten hold approximately 1%.

The chain recombines TRBV27 with TRBJ2-3; TRBD2 aligns across 7 bases. The clonotype comes from a human donor with aplastic anemia. Sequencing was carried out using sorted CD4+, CD8+, or CD8+CD57+ T cells (not recorded which) from PBMCs. The CDR3 sequence: CASSRLARSSTDTQYF. The CDR3 DNA reads as TGTGCCAGCAGTAGACTAGCCCGATCTAGCACAGATACGCAGTATTTT.